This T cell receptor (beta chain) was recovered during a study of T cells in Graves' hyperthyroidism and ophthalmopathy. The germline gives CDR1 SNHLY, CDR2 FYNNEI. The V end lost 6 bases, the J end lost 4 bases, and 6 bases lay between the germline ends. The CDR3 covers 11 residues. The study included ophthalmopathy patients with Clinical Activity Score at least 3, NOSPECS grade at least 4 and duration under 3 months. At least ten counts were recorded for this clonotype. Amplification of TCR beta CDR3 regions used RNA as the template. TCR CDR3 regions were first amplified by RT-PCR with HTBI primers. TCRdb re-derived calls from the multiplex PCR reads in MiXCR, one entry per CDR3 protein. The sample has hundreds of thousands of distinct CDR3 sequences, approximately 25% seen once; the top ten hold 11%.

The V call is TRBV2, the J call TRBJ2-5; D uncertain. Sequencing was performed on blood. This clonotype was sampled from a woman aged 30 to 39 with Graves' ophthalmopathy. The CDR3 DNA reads TGTGCCAGCAGGACGGGAGAGACCCAGTACTTC. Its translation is CASRTGETQYF.